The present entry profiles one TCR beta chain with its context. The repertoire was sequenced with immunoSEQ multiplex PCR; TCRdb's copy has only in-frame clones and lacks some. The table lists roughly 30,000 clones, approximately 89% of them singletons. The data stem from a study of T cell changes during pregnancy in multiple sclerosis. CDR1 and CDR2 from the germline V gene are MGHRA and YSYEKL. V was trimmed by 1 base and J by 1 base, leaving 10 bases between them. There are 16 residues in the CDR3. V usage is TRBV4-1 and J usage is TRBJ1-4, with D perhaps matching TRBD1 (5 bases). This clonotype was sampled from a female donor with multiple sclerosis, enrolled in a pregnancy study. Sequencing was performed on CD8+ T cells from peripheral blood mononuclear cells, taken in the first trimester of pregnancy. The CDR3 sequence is CASSQANQGTNEKLFF. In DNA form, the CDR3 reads TGCGCCAGCAGCCAAGCTAATCAGGGAACTAATGAAAAACTGTTTTTT.